Listed below are T cell receptor beta chains from one sample, sequenced in a study of blood T cell repertoires in COVID-19. The repertoire was sequenced with immunoSEQ multiplex PCR; TCRdb's copy has only in-frame clones and lacks some. The sample contains 200,000 to 300,000 clones, around nine tenths of which appear only once. The sequenced material came from PBMCs or T cells enriched from blood (not recorded which). All receptors derive from a woman in her 30s who had recovered from COVID-19. The CDR3 runs from the conserved cysteine through the conserved F or W. Expanded clones get a size class; other rows say once, few or many, or leave the size out.

J gene	clone size	V gene	CDR3 protein
TRBJ1-1	once	TRBV18	CASSIEMNTEAFF
TRBJ1-1	NA	TRBV5-8	CASSLARGVTEAFF
TRBJ1-1	NA	TRBV5-1	CASSFNWNTEAFF
TRBJ1-4	NA	TRBV10-3	CAISESMKGANVKLFF
TRBJ2-1	NA	TRBV21-1	CASSKGQGAPWAEQFF
TRBJ2-3	NA	TRBV4-1	CASSLRNAGVTDTQYF
TRBJ2-4	NA	TRBV4-2	CASSQDTRGRQQYF
TRBJ2-3	NA	TRBV5-1	CASSPKPTLAGMSDTQYF
TRBJ1-1	NA	TRBV5-8	CASSLGVSRGTEAFF
TRBJ1-5	NA	TRBV3-1/TRBV3-2	CASSQDSRTGRSNQPQHF
TRBJ2-3	NA	TRBV11-3	CASSFGRGGTDTQYF
TRBJ2-1	NA	TRBV7-3	CASSFKQATSSPSYNEQFF
TRBJ2-7	NA	TRBV18	CASSPAGYEQYF
TRBJ1-1	NA	TRBV11-3	CASSSQQRTAKNTEAFF
TRBJ1-5	NA	TRBV25-1	CASSAQYSNQPQHF
TRBJ1-3	NA	TRBV28	CASSFVTGVGNTIYF
TRBJ1-1	NA	TRBV6-5	CASIGGAEAFF
TRBJ2-1	NA	TRBV4-3	CASSQDYTEQFF
TRBJ1-1	NA	TRBV2	CASSSQNTEAFF
TRBJ1-5	NA	TRBV19	CASSIGPGRLTPQHF
TRBJ1-2	NA	TRBV10-2	CASSEDSQVYGYTF
TRBJ2-2	NA	TRBV7-9	CASSVRPGQATGELFF
TRBJ1-1	NA	TRBV30	CAWSVRVEAFF
TRBJ2-7	NA	TRBV6-5	CASRDSYEQYF
TRBJ2-7	NA	TRBV29-1	CSVGPGDEQYF
TRBJ1-1	NA	TRBV9	CASSEISPGTVDMNTEAFF
TRBJ2-1	NA	TRBV6-5	CASSASGSYNEQFF
TRBJ1-6	few	TRBV2	CASRVTGVANSPLHF
TRBJ2-1	NA	TRBV28	CASSLVVEQFF
TRBJ1-2	NA	TRBV7-2	CASSLRRLKDILGFYGYTF
TRBJ2-3	NA	TRBV7-2	CASSSGLASTDTQYF
TRBJ1-1	once	TRBV7-9	CASSLGAGGNTEAFF
TRBJ2-7	NA	TRBV28	CASRVGVYEQYF
TRBJ2-7	NA	TRBV5-1	CASSVGSSYEQYF
TRBJ2-1	NA	TRBV20-1	CSASIAGAPYNEQFF
TRBJ1-1	NA	TRBV27	CASSYYQGALTEAFF
TRBJ1-3	NA	TRBV5-5	CASSYMDSSGNTIYF
TRBJ1-4	NA	TRBV5-4	CASSLESQGKLFF
TRBJ2-3	NA	TRBV19	CASSISGGRVTDTQYF
TRBJ2-2	NA	TRBV2	CASRRENTGELFF
TRBJ1-5	NA	TRBV4-3	CASSQDLGQPQHF
TRBJ2-5	NA	TRBV11-2	CASSLGGRGRWETQYF
TRBJ1-1	few	TRBV5-8	CASTWTAQAEAFF